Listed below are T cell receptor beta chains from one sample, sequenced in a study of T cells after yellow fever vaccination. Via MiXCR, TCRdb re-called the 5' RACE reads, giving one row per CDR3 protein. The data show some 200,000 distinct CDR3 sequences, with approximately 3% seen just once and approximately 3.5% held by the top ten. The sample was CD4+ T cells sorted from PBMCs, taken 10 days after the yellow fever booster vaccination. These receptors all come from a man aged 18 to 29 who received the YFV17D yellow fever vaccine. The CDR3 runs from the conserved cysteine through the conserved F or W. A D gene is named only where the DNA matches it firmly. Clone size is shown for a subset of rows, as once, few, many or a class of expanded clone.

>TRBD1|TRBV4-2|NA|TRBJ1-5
CASSQGDSGSAPQHF
TGTGCCAGCAGCCAAGGGGACAGCGGTTCTGCGCCCCAGCATTTT
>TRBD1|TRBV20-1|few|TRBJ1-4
CSASETGAANEKLFF
TGCAGTGCTAGCGAAACAGGGGCGGCTAATGAAAAACTGTTTTTT
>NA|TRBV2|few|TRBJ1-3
CASLGGHSGNTIYF
TGTGCCAGTTTAGGGGGGCACTCTGGAAACACCATATATTTT
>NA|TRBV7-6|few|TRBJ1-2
CASSLFGARNYGYTF
TGTGCCAGCAGCTTATTTGGGGCCCGGAACTATGGCTACACCTTC
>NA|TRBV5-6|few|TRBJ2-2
CASSLAGTDAGELFF
TGTGCCAGCAGCTTGGCCGGGACCGACGCCGGGGAGCTGTTTTTT
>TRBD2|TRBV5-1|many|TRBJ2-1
CASSLTPSGGDNEQFF
TGCGCCAGCAGCTTGACCCCCAGCGGGGGGGACAATGAGCAGTTCTTC
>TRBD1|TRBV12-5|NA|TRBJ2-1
CASGSLTRGNEQFF
TGTGCTAGTGGTTCATTAACCAGGGGGAATGAGCAGTTCTTC
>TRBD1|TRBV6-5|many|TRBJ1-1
CASSYSTLIGTANTEAFF
TGTGCCAGCAGTTACTCGACGTTAATAGGGACAGCGAACACTGAAGCTTTCTTT
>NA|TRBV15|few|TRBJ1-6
CATSRGSDRSNSPLHF
TGTGCCACCAGCAGGGGTTCGGACAGATCTAATTCACCCCTCCACTTT
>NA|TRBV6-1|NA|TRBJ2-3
CASSEEDSLTQYF
TGTGCCAGCAGTGAGGAGGACAGCCTTACGCAGTATTTT
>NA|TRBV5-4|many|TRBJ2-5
CASSLVSETQYF
TGTGCCAGCAGCTTGGTGTCGGAGACCCAGTACTTC
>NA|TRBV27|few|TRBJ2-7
CASSLRLGIYEQYF
TGTGCCAGCAGTCTAAGGCTAGGGATCTACGAGCAGTACTTC
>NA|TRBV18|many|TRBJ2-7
CASSPGRVGAYEQYF
TGTGCCAGCTCACCAGGAAGGGTGGGGGCCTACGAGCAGTACTTC
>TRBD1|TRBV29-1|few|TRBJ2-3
CSVHRGSGDTQYF
TGCAGCGTGCACAGGGGTTCGGGAGATACGCAGTATTTT
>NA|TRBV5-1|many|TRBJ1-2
CASSLGVGYGYTF
TGCGCCAGCAGCTTGGGAGTCGGCTATGGCTACACCTTC
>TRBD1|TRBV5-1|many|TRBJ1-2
CASSRDRGYGYTF
TGCGCCAGCAGCCGGGACAGGGGTTATGGCTACACCTTC
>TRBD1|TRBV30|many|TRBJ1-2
CAWKRDRPGGYTF
TGTGCCTGGAAAAGGGACAGGCCAGGTGGCTACACCTTC
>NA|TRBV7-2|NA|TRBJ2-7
CASSYEPGLAPTEQYF
TGTGCCAGCAGCTACGAGCCGGGTCTTGCTCCGACGGAGCAGTACTTC
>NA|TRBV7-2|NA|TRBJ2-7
CASSFHAKTYEQYF
TGTGCCAGCAGCTTCCATGCCAAAACCTACGAGCAGTACTTC
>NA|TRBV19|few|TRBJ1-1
CASSIGAGLGTEAFF
TGTGCCAGTAGTATAGGCGCGGGATTGGGCACTGAAGCTTTCTTT
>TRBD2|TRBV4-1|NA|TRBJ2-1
CASSRLGGGANYNEQFF
TGCGCCAGCAGCCGACTTGGCGGGGGGGCGAATTACAATGAGCAGTTCTTC
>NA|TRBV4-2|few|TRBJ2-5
CASSQSGGGATLETQYF
TGTGCCAGCAGCCAATCCGGAGGGGGGGCTACCCTGGAGACCCAGTACTTC
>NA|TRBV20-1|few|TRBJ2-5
CSAKRRLETQYF
TGCAGTGCTAAGCGGCGGCTAGAGACCCAGTACTTC
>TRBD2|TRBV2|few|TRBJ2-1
CASSEIGAGGSGEQFF
TGTGCCAGCAGTGAAATCGGTGCGGGGGGGTCTGGTGAGCAGTTCTTC
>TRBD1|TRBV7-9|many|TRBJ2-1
CASSSTGGRSYNEQFF
TGTGCCAGCAGCTCAACAGGGGGTAGGTCCTACAATGAGCAGTTCTTC
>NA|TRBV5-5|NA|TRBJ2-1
CASSLFPQGNNEQFF
TGTGCCAGCAGCTTGTTTCCGCAGGGGAACAATGAGCAGTTCTTC
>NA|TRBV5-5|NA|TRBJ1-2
CASSPLTVGYGYTF
TGTGCCAGCAGCCCCCTGACAGTGGGCTATGGCTACACCTTC
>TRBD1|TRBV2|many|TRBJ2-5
CASPIGTAGVTQYF
TGTGCCAGCCCTATTGGGACAGCTGGGGTGACCCAGTACTTC
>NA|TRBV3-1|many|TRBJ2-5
CASSHGGTQETQYF
TGTGCCAGCAGCCATGGGGGGACCCAAGAGACCCAGTACTTC
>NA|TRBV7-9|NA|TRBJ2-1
CASSFGRRSNEQFF
TGTGCCAGCAGCTTTGGACGGAGAAGCAATGAGCAGTTCTTC
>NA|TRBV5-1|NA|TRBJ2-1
CASSLAGDGAYNEQFF
TGCGCCAGCAGCTTGGCTGGGGACGGGGCCTACAATGAGCAGTTCTTC
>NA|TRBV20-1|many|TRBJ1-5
CSAREAGSNQPQHF
TGCAGTGCTAGAGAGGCAGGGAGCAATCAGCCCCAGCATTTT
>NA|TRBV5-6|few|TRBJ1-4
CASSFTGGGSQEKLFF
TGTGCCAGCAGCTTTACCGGGGGCGGAAGTCAGGAAAAACTGTTTTTT
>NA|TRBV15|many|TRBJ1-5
CATSRGGIQPQHF
TGTGCCACCAGCAGGGGGGGGATCCAGCCCCAGCATTTT
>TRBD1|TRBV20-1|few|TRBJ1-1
CSARDRGSTEAFF
TGCAGTGCTAGGGACAGGGGTTCCACTGAAGCTTTCTTT
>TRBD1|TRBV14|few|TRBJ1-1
CASSQDGTGKAFF
TGTGCCAGCAGCCAAGACGGGACAGGGAAAGCTTTCTTT
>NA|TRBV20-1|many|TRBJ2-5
CSAPAAFRGETQYF
TGCAGTGCTCCAGCGGCCTTCAGAGGGGAGACCCAGTACTTC
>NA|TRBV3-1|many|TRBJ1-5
CASSQEGGRRQPQHF
TGTGCCAGCAGCCAAGAAGGGGGAAGGCGCCAGCCCCAGCATTTT
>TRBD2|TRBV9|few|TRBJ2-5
CASSVLGLAGKETQYF
TGTGCCAGCAGCGTCCTGGGACTAGCGGGTAAAGAGACCCAGTACTTC
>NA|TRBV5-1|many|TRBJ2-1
CASSLRPSGNEQFF
TGCGCCAGCAGCTTAAGACCCTCCGGCAATGAGCAGTTCTTC
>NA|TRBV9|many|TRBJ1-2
CASSVFPGNYGYTF
TGTGCCAGCAGCGTATTCCCCGGGAACTATGGCTACACCTTC
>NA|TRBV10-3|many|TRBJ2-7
CAISELGDEQYF
TGTGCCATCAGTGAGTTAGGGGACGAGCAGTACTTC
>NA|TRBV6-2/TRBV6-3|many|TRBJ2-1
CASSQNNEQFF
TGTGCCAGCAGCCAAAACAATGAGCAGTTCTTC
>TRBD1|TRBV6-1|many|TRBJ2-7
CASSEPTGVYEQYF
TGTGCCAGCAGTGAACCGACAGGGGTTTACGAGCAGTACTTC
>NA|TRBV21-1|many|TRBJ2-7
CASRGVKQYF
TGTGCCAGCAGGGGGGTGAAGCAGTACTTC
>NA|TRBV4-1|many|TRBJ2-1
CASSQDRGRKQFF
TGCGCCAGCAGCCAAGATAGGGGACGTAAGCAGTTCTTC
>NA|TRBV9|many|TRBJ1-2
CASSVGSRRDGYTF
TGTGCCAGCAGCGTAGGTTCCCGTCGCGACGGCTACACCTTC
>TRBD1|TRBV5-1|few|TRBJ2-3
CASSSNTGGTQYF
TGCGCCAGCAGCTCAAACACAGGGGGAACGCAGTATTTT
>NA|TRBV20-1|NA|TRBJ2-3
CSAQTNTDTQYF
TGCAGTGCCCAGACTAACACAGATACGCAGTATTTT
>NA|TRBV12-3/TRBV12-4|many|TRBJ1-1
CASSFQGQNTEAFF
TGTGCCAGCAGTTTTCAGGGACAGAACACTGAAGCTTTCTTT
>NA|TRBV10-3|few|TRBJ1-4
CAISEGGYGTDEKLFF
TGTGCCATCAGTGAAGGGGGTTACGGAACTGATGAAAAACTGTTTTTT
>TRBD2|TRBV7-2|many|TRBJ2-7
CASSLASGRYEQYF
TGTGCCAGCAGCTTGGCTAGCGGACGCTACGAGCAGTACTTC
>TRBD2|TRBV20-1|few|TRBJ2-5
CSTGPGGETQYF
TGCAGTACCGGACCGGGAGGGGAGACCCAGTACTTC
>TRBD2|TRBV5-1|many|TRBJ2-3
CASSLGASGSTDTQYF
TGCGCCAGCAGCTTGGGGGCTAGCGGTAGCACAGATACGCAGTATTTT
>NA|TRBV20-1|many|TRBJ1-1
CSTRLRDKWVTEAFF
TGCAGTACAAGACTCAGGGATAAGTGGGTCACTGAAGCTTTCTTT